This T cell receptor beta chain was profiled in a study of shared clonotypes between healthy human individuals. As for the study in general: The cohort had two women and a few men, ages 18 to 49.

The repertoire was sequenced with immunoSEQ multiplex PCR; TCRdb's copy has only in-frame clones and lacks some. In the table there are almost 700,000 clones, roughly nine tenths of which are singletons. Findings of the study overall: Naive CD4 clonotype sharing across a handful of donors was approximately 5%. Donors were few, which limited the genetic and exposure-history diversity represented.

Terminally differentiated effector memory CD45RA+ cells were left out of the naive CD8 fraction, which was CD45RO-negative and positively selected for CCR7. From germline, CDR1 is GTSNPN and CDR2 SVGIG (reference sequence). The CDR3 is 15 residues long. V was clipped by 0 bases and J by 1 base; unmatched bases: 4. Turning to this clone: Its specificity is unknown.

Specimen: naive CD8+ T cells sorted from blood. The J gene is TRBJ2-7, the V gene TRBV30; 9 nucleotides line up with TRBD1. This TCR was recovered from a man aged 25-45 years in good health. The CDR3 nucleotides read TGTGCCTGGAGTGTAGGGACAGGGAATTCCTACGAGCAGTACTTC. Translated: CAWSVGTGNSYEQYF. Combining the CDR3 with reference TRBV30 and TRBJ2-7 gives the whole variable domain SQTIHQWPATLVQPVGSPLSLECTVEGTSNPNLYWYRQAAGRGLQLLFYSVGIGQISSEVPQNLSASRPQDRQFILSSKKLLLSDSGFYLCAWSVGTGNSYEQYFGPGTRLTVT.